Listed below are T cell receptor beta chains from one sample, sequenced in a study of control samples from healthy donors and cancer patients. Method: immunoSEQ multiplex PCR; TCRdb's copy keeps in-frame clones and lacks some. The sample carries about 80,000 clones, about 88% recorded once. Sequenced input: blood. Every receptor here comes from a woman between 50 and 59 years old in good health. Both conserved end residues are part of each CDR3.

cdr3_aa: CASSLDGNLNTEAFF; v_call: TRBV5-1; cdr3_length: 15
cdr3_aa: CASSVGGGLNQPQHF; v_call: TRBV9; cdr3_length: 15
cdr3_aa: CASSSLGQHVETQYF; v_call: TRBV7-2; cdr3_length: 15
cdr3_aa: CASSLGASYMNTEAFF; v_call: TRBV5-6; cdr3_length: 16
cdr3_aa: CASSILGHHEQYF; v_call: TRBV19; cdr3_length: 13
cdr3_aa: CASKSQVSGNTIYF; v_call: TRBV19; cdr3_length: 14
cdr3_aa: CASSDIESPDTQYF; v_call: TRBV2; cdr3_length: 14
cdr3_aa: CAWSAGGDQPQHF; v_call: TRBV30; cdr3_length: 13
cdr3_aa: CSARLAGEQYF; v_call: TRBV20-1; cdr3_length: 11
cdr3_aa: CASRGWGKNTGELFF; v_call: TRBV19; cdr3_length: 15
cdr3_aa: CASSQRGTEFEAFF; v_call: TRBV3-1/TRBV3-2; cdr3_length: 14
cdr3_aa: CASSWDRFSGTEAFF; v_call: TRBV6-5; cdr3_length: 15
cdr3_aa: CAISGGQGIYEQYF; v_call: TRBV10-3; cdr3_length: 14
cdr3_aa: CASSSGRTDTQYF; v_call: TRBV7-9; cdr3_length: 13
cdr3_aa: CASSVDYGYTF; v_call: TRBV2; cdr3_length: 11
cdr3_aa: CASQGQGAGEQYF; v_call: TRBV19; cdr3_length: 13
cdr3_aa: CASSQEGVDEQYF; v_call: TRBV3-1/TRBV3-2; cdr3_length: 13
cdr3_aa: CASSTTSGTTSTDTQYF; v_call: TRBV7-9; cdr3_length: 17
cdr3_aa: CASSESGSETQYF; v_call: TRBV6-1; cdr3_length: 13
cdr3_aa: CASSVALTGYGYTF; v_call: TRBV5-4; cdr3_length: 14
cdr3_aa: CASSVEGGGANVLTF; v_call: TRBV2; cdr3_length: 15
cdr3_aa: CASSESGRTGYGYTF; v_call: TRBV2; cdr3_length: 15
cdr3_aa: CASSGDRYGYTF; v_call: TRBV5-6; cdr3_length: 12
cdr3_aa: CASSMFLLAGLESGANVLTF; v_call: TRBV19; cdr3_length: 20
cdr3_aa: CASSITGGDSYEQYF; v_call: TRBV19; cdr3_length: 15
cdr3_aa: CASSLDLKAYTEAFF; v_call: TRBV5-5; cdr3_length: 15
cdr3_aa: CASSKDRSYSNTGELFF; v_call: TRBV25-1; cdr3_length: 17
cdr3_aa: CASSLEKLFF; v_call: TRBV12-3/TRBV12-4; cdr3_length: 10
cdr3_aa: CASSQGKTLGTEAFF; v_call: TRBV3-1/TRBV3-2; cdr3_length: 15
cdr3_aa: CASSFDGGEKLFF; v_call: TRBV7-9; cdr3_length: 13
cdr3_aa: CASSSSQETQYF; v_call: TRBV5-1; cdr3_length: 12
cdr3_aa: CASSQGGGRFGYTF; v_call: TRBV4-1; cdr3_length: 14
cdr3_aa: CASSRDRGLGELFF; v_call: TRBV7-9; cdr3_length: 14
cdr3_aa: CASSSGGQGTYFSGNTIYF; v_call: TRBV5-1; cdr3_length: 19
cdr3_aa: CASRAGTGANVLTF; v_call: TRBV6-4; cdr3_length: 14
cdr3_aa: CASSNRNPTLAKNIQYF; v_call: TRBV27; cdr3_length: 17
cdr3_aa: CASSSGTANTGELFF; v_call: TRBV5-4; cdr3_length: 15
cdr3_aa: CAGRTGGAETGELFF; v_call: TRBV5-1; cdr3_length: 15
cdr3_aa: CASSEKGRGRDQPQHF; v_call: TRBV6-1; cdr3_length: 16
cdr3_aa: CAWSTAAGNTIYF; v_call: TRBV30; cdr3_length: 13
cdr3_aa: CASSHRGGHQPQHF; v_call: TRBV3-1/TRBV3-2; cdr3_length: 14
cdr3_aa: CASSVTARDTQYF; v_call: TRBV9; cdr3_length: 13
cdr3_aa: CATRQGEGQPQHF; v_call: TRBV24-1; cdr3_length: 13
cdr3_aa: CASSDRSSGALTDTQYF; v_call: TRBV25-1; cdr3_length: 17
cdr3_aa: CSVLGLGTQYF; v_call: TRBV29-1; cdr3_length: 11
cdr3_aa: CASSVTVNEKLFF; v_call: TRBV2; cdr3_length: 13
cdr3_aa: CASSVGNQPQHF; v_call: TRBV25-1; cdr3_length: 12
cdr3_aa: CASSPYSNQPQHF; v_call: TRBV6-5; cdr3_length: 13
cdr3_aa: CAWSRWTEAFF; v_call: TRBV30; cdr3_length: 11
cdr3_aa: CSVYRYGYTF; v_call: TRBV29-1; cdr3_length: 10
cdr3_aa: CASSLVDPYEQYF; v_call: TRBV5-4; cdr3_length: 13
cdr3_aa: CASTAGQGAHGYTF; v_call: TRBV5-1; cdr3_length: 14